The 26 T cell receptor beta chains listed next were all sequenced from one sample in a study of cytomegalovirus exposure and HLA in healthy donors. 13 Jbeta primers and 60 Vbeta primers were used for the PCR. Some clones are missing from TCRdb's copy, which holds only in-frame ones; the method was immunoSEQ multiplex PCR. The repertoire has about 300,000 clones, roughly 90% of them found once; the top ten carry around 3.7%. Source material: PBMCs. These receptors were obtained from a man aged 40-49 years in good health and CMV-seropositive.

This clone was counted a few times. The rearrangement links TRBV6-5 to TRBJ2-1; 7 positions match TRBD2. V lost 2 bases, J lost 7 bases, and 5 bases stayed unmatched. Per the germline V gene, CDR1 is MNHEY and CDR2 is SVGAGI. The length of the CDR3 is 14 residues. CDR3 protein: CASSYPGGANEQFF. CDR3 bases: TGTGCCAGCAGTTACCCGGGAGGAGCGAATGAGCAGTTCTTC.

The rearrangement uses TRBV19 and TRBJ2-5; 9 positions match TRBD1. Germline V gene data show CDR1 as LNHDA and CDR2 as SQIVND (reference sequence). V was clipped by 5 bases and J by 4 bases; unmatched bases: 5. This CDR3 has 14 residues. The CDR3 DNA follows: TGTGCCAGTAGTTGGGGGACAGGGTCAGAGACCCAGTACTTC. Protein sequence: CASSWGTGSETQYF.

The sample holds one count of this clone. V and J are TRBV19 and TRBJ1-2; weak D call: TRBD1 (5 bases). CDR1 LNHDA and CDR2 SQIVND come from the germline V gene (reference sequence). The CDR3 is 16 residues long. Trimming left V 7 bases short and J 8 bases short, with 26 bases between. The DNA of the CDR3 is TGTGCCAGTAAAGATTCAGGGTTTAGTTCCTTTTACGGCTACACCTTC. This encodes CASKDSGFSSFYGYTF.

This chain joins TRBV7-2 and TRBJ2-5, with 8 bases identical to TRBD1. The J call is doubtful: the DNA matches TRBJ2-7 better. The V gene's germline CDR1 is SGHTA and CDR2 FQGNSA. There are 15 residues in the CDR3. In nucleotides, the CDR3 is TGTGCCAGCAGCTTAAGCACAGGGGGCTCCTACGAGCAGTACTTC. It specifies CASSLSTGGSYEQYF.

The chain carries TRBV11-2 and TRBJ2-5; D perhaps matches TRBD1 (5 bases). Trimming shortened V by 0 bases and J by 2 bases, and 13 bases separated the two germline ends. The germline gives CDR1 SGHAT, CDR2 FQNNGV. The CDR3 spans 16 residues. DNA for the CDR3: TGTGCCAGCAGCTTAGATCTGTCAGGGAAGCAAGAGACCCAGTACTTC. It translates to CASSLDLSGKQETQYF.

The chain has TRBV5-1 and TRBJ2-3; the D gene is possibly TRBD1 (7 bases). CDR1 is SGHRS, CDR2 YFSETQ, per germline. V lost 7 bases to trimming and J lost 1 base, with 10 bases between them. The CDR3 has 13 residues. This CDR3 reads CASGGTGTDTQYF. The CDR3 DNA is TGCGCCAGCGGGGGGACAGGCACAGATACGCAGTATTTT.

This sequence joins TRBV19 and TRBJ2-7; D not certain. Between the trimmed V and J ends, which lost 4 bases and 7 bases, there was a span of 8 bases. The CDR3 totals 11 residues. In germline, CDR1 is LNHDA, CDR2 SQIVND (reference sequence). DNA of the CDR3: TGTGCCAGTAGTACGACGAGGGAGCAGTACTTC. It specifies CASSTTREQYF.

J is TRBJ2-4 and V is TRBV4-1; TRBD2 is a possible D gene (6 bases). Trimming left V 4 bases short and J 6 bases short, with 16 bases between. CDR1 is MGHRA, CDR2 YSYEKL, per germline. CDR3 size: 15 residues. Here the CDR3 DNA reads TGCGCCAGCAGCCGGACCGGGGGATCCGGAAACATTCAGTACTTC. It encodes CASSRTGGSGNIQYF.

The V and J genes are TRBV10-1 and TRBJ2-7, with D perhaps matching TRBD2 (5 bases). Trimming took off 4 bases at V and 5 bases at J, with 15 bases between the two ends. Germline lookup yields CDR1 WNHNN and CDR2 SYGVQD (reference sequence). The CDR3 has 14 residues. CDR3 in amino acids: CASSGGARADEQYF. As DNA, the CDR3 is TGCGCCAGCAGTGGGGGAGCAAGGGCCGACGAGCAGTACTTC.

The chain recombines TRBV2 with TRBJ1-3; D is perhaps TRBD1 (5 bases). CDR3 size: 16 residues. The germline CDR1 and CDR2 sequences are SNHLY and FYNNEI. V was cut by 2 bases and J by 0 bases, with 11 bases left in between. The CDR3 DNA follows: TGTGCCAGCAGTGAACAGGGCCCCAGCTCTGGAAACACCATATATTTT. Amino acid sequence: CASSEQGPSSGNTIYF. Full variable domain (rest looked up from reference TRBV2 and TRBJ1-3): EPEVTQTPSHQVTQMGQEVILRCVPISNHLYFYWYRQILGQKVEFLVSFYNNEISEKSEIFDDQFSVERPDGSNFTLKIRSTKLEDSAMYFCASSEQGPSSGNTIYFGEGSWLTVV.

The chain carries TRBV7-9 and TRBJ2-5; the match to TRBD2 covers 7 bases. The CDR3 has 14 residues. CDR1 and CDR2 from the germline V gene are SEHNR and FQNEAQ (reference sequence). V shed 1 base, J shed 4 bases, and the junction held 3 bases outside the gene matches. DNA of the CDR3: TGTGCCAGCAGCTTAGGGGTAGCGGGAGAGACCCAGTACTTC. Its translation: CASSLGVAGETQYF.

V and J are TRBV19 and TRBJ2-7; D might be TRBD2 (6 bases). Trimming stripped 5 bases from V and 0 bases from J, with 14 bases between. CDR3 size: 15 residues. The germline CDR1 and CDR2 sequences are LNHDA and SQIVND (reference sequence). The CDR3 is CASSESGSISYEQYF. As DNA, the CDR3 is TGTGCCAGTAGTGAAAGCGGGTCGATCTCCTACGAGCAGTACTTC.

This chain uses TRBV6-5 with TRBJ2-7; D may be TRBD2 (5 bases). The germline gives CDR1 MNHEY, CDR2 SVGAGI. The V end lost 3 bases, the J end lost 2 bases, and 8 bases lay between the germline ends. This CDR3 has 13 residues. CDR3: CASSYRRAYEQYF. The CDR3 DNA reads as TGTGCCAGCAGTTATAGGCGGGCCTACGAGCAGTACTTC.

This clone showed up just once. CDR3 sequence: CASSPPVAARGNVEQFF. The CDR3 nucleotides are TGTGCCAGCAGCCCACCGGTGGCAGCGCGGGGCAACGTGGAGCAGTTCTTC. V usage is TRBV7-8 and J usage is TRBJ2-1; perhaps TRBD2 as D (6 bases). V was trimmed by 5 bases and J by 10 bases, leaving 27 bases between them. The germline gives CDR1 SGHVS, CDR2 FQNEAQ. The CDR3 contains 17 residues.

This clone was detected only a few times. This chain joins TRBV7-8 and TRBJ1-4, with 9 bases lining up with TRBD1. J lost 5 bases, V lost 4 bases, and 2 bases had no gene match. This CDR3 region has 14 residues. Germline CDR1 is SGHVS and CDR2 is FQNEAQ. CDR3 protein: CASSWGQGNEKLFF. As DNA, the CDR3 is TGTGCCAGCAGCTGGGGACAGGGAAATGAAAAACTGTTTTTT.

In its sample, this clone was seen once. The V call is TRBV28, the J call TRBJ2-7, with TRBD1 as a possible D gene (6 bases). Trimming left V 7 bases short and J 2 bases short, with 12 bases between. The germline V gene encodes CDR1 MDHEN and CDR2 SYDVKM. The CDR3 contains 13 residues. This chain's CDR3 is CASTQTGPYEQYF. The CDR3 coding sequence is TGTGCCAGCACGCAGACAGGTCCCTACGAGCAGTACTTC.

The chain is built from TRBV4-1 and TRBJ2-7; maybe TRBD1 (6 bases). With 0 bases removed from V and 3 bases from J, the gap between germline ends came to 15 bases. The CDR3 extends over 16 amino acids. The germline CDR1 and CDR2 sequences are MGHRA and YSYEKL. CDR3 protein: CASSQEGSGHYYEQYF. In DNA, the CDR3 is TGCGCCAGCAGCCAAGAAGGATCGGGACACTACTACGAGCAGTACTTC.

CDR3 DNA sequence: TGTGCCAGCAGCTTGCGACTAGCCCACAATGAGCAGTTCTTC. This sequence encodes CASSLRLAHNEQFF. The V call is TRBV5-6, the J call TRBJ2-1; 7 nucleotides align to TRBD2. This CDR3 region has 14 residues. J lost 5 bases, V lost 1 base, and 3 bases had no gene match. Germline V CDR1 and CDR2: SGHDT, YYEEEE.

The rearrangement links TRBV28 to TRBJ2-7; TRBD1 might be the D (5 bases). Germline CDR1 reads MDHEN; CDR2 reads SYDVKM. The CDR3 loop spans 15 amino acids. V lost 2 bases and J 6 bases, leaving 17 bases between the germline ends. In nucleotides, the CDR3 is TGTGCCAGCAGTTTAGGGGCGCCTTTTCCTCCCGAGCAGTACTTC. Protein: CASSLGAPFPPEQYF.

The gene calls are TRBV20-1 and TRBJ2-1, with a tentative D call TRBD2 (6 bases). The germline gives CDR1 DFQATT, CDR2 SNEGSKA (reference sequence). The CDR3 runs 11 residues. The CDR3 is CSLPREDEQFF. DNA of the CDR3: TGCAGCCTTCCGAGGGAGGATGAGCAGTTCTTC.

V usage is TRBV7-9 and J usage is TRBJ2-2; 11 nucleotides agree with TRBD2. The CDR3 is 18 residues long. Looked up from germline, CDR1 is SEHNR and CDR2 is FQNEAQ (reference sequence). The junction had 14 bases not matched to a gene; V was cut back by 5 bases and J by 6 bases. CDR3 sequence: CASSPINPGTSGSGELFF. CDR3 DNA: TGTGCCAGCAGCCCCATAAATCCGGGGACTAGCGGTTCCGGGGAGCTGTTTTTT.

The chain uses TRBV4-1 and TRBJ2-1, with 9 positions matching TRBD1. The germline V gene encodes CDR1 MGHRA and CDR2 YSYEKL. Trimming took 3 bases from V and 7 from J; bases not matched to a gene: 10. CDR3 length equals 16 residues. CDR3 residues: CASSHPTGGLGNEQFF. CDR3 nucleotide sequence: TGCGCCAGCAGCCACCCTACAGGGGGCCTGGGGAATGAGCAGTTCTTC.

With respect to this clone: A junction end diverges from the germline sequence, so it may reflect a read error. CDR3 loop: CASNYVSTDNYGYTF. The DNA of the CDR3 is TGTGCCAGCAATTACGTTTCGACAGATAACTATGGCTACACCTTC. The J gene is TRBJ1-2, the V gene TRBV6-5; maybe TRBD1 (5 bases). CDR1 is MNHEY, CDR2 SVGAGI, per germline. The CDR3 is made up of 15 amino acids.

This chain joins TRBV14 and TRBJ1-2; D is perhaps TRBD1 (6 bases). V shed 4 bases and J shed 1 base, with 25 bases lying between them. The CDR3 has 19 amino acids. Germline values: CDR1 SGHDN, CDR2 FVKESK. The DNA for the CDR3 is TGTGCCAGCAGCCCTCGGGGACAAGTTCGTCCGATAATTAACTATGGCTACACCTTC. This gives the protein CASSPRGQVRPIINYGYTF.

The V gene is TRBV6-5, the J gene TRBJ1-1; 9 nucleotides agree with TRBD1. Trimming removed 5 bases from V and 2 bases from J; junction bases left unmatched: 6. The CDR3 consists of 15 residues. The germline CDR1 and CDR2 sequences are MNHEY and SVGAGI. The chain's CDR3 is CASSPPGQGNTEAFF. The CDR3 DNA sequence: TGTGCCAGCAGTCCCCCGGGACAGGGCAACACTGAAGCTTTCTTT.

This chain links TRBV27 with TRBJ1-1; 8 bases are a match to TRBD1. Per germline, CDR1 MNHEY and CDR2 SMNVEV (reference sequence). The CDR3 length is 15 residues. Trimming removed 5 bases from V and 1 base from J; junction bases left unmatched: 6. CDR3 DNA sequence: TGTGCCAGCAGTCTTCGACAGGGGAGGAACACTGAAGCTTTCTTT. Translating it yields CASSLRQGRNTEAFF.